The next 20 T cell receptor beta chains were all read from a single sample in a study of T cell changes during pregnancy in multiple sclerosis. Data came from immunoSEQ multiplex PCR; TCRdb stores just in-frame clones and leaves some out. The data hold about 75,000 clones, with 94% observed a single time. Source: CD4+ T cells from peripheral blood mononuclear cells, taken after pregnancy. These receptors all stem from a female donor with multiple sclerosis, enrolled in a pregnancy study.

The chain combines TRBV28 with TRBJ2-5, with TRBD2 identical over 10 bases. The ends lost 3 bases at V and 5 bases at J; junction bases unmatched: 6. CDR1 is MDHEN and CDR2 is SYDVKM in the germline V gene. The CDR3 totals 15 residues. Here the CDR3 DNA reads TGTGCCAGCAGTTTCCTAGCGGGAGAGGGGGAGACCCAGTACTTC. It encodes CASSFLAGEGETQYF.

The genes are TRBV19 and TRBJ2-2; TRBD2 aligns across 10 bases. V was pared by 6 bases and J by 8 bases, with 9 bases of the junction left unmatched. The CDR3 is made up of 15 amino acids. From germline, CDR1 is LNHDA and CDR2 SQIVND (reference sequence). The CDR3 DNA is TGTGCCAGTAGCAGAGCGGGAGGGCCGGTAGGGGAGCTGTTTTTT. This encodes CASSRAGGPVGELFF.

This clone was recorded once. This rearrangement joins TRBV2 to TRBJ2-1; D unresolved. Germline V gene lookup returns CDR1 SNHLY and CDR2 FYNNEI. The CDR3 is 14 residues long. With 2 bases removed from V and 6 bases from J, the gap between germline ends came to 11 bases. The CDR3 region is CASSETRNLNEQFF. DNA for the CDR3: TGTGCCAGCAGTGAAACGCGAAACCTCAATGAGCAGTTCTTC.

V usage is TRBV29-1 and J usage is TRBJ1-5; TRBD1 aligns across 8 bases. Germline lookup yields CDR1 SQVTM and CDR2 ANQGSEA. Trimming removed 4 bases from V and 1 base from J; junction bases left unmatched: 6. There are 15 residues in the CDR3. The CDR3: CSVATGGMSNQPQHF. CDR3 nucleotide sequence: TGCAGCGTTGCCACAGGGGGTATGAGCAATCAGCCCCAGCATTTT.

V usage is TRBV27 and J usage is TRBJ2-1; D is possibly TRBD2 (6 bases). CDR3 length: 14 amino acids. V lost 2 bases to trimming and J lost 11 bases, with 16 bases between them. Germline loops: CDR1 MNHEY, CDR2 SMNVEV (reference sequence). CDR3: CASSLAGMLNQQFF. Written as DNA, the CDR3 is TGTGCCAGCAGTTTAGCGGGAATGCTTAATCAGCAGTTCTTC.

The V and J genes are TRBV19 and TRBJ1-6, with 12 bases identical to TRBD1. From germline, CDR1 is LNHDA and CDR2 SQIVND (reference sequence). There are 15 residues in the CDR3. J was trimmed by 10 bases and V by 4 bases; bases with no gene match: 5. The DNA of the CDR3 is TGTGCCAGTAGTACCGGGACAGGGGGCGTCTCACCCCTCCACTTT. Its protein is CASSTGTGGVSPLHF.

The chain uses TRBV6-5 and TRBJ1-5; maybe TRBD1 (6 bases). The germline V gene has CDR1 MNHEY and CDR2 SVGAGI. V lost 5 bases and J lost 1, with 9 bases in between. CDR3 length: 14 residues. The CDR3 reads CASSGTPSNQPQHF. Here the CDR3 DNA reads TGTGCCAGCAGTGGGACACCAAGCAATCAGCCCCAGCATTTT.

This clone was observed once. The rearrangement joins TRBV7-8 to TRBJ2-1; 7 nucleotides match TRBD2. From germline, CDR1 is SGHVS and CDR2 FQNEAQ. After removal of 4 bases from V and 10 bases from J, the junction contained 7 bases not matched to a gene. CDR3 length: 13 residues. CDR3 sequence reads: CASSSKAGSEQFF. In DNA form, the CDR3 reads TGTGCCAGCAGCTCAAAAGCGGGAAGCGAGCAGTTCTTC. The full variable domain, rest sourced from reference TRBV7-8 and TRBJ2-1, is GAGVSQSPRYKVAKRGQDVALRCDPISGHVSLFWYQQALGQGPEFLTYFQNEAQLDKSGLPSDRFFAERPEGSVSTLKIQRTQQEDSAVYLCASSSKAGSEQFFGPGTRLTVL.

The genes are TRBV2 and TRBJ2-3; 8 bases align to TRBD2. The V gene end was trimmed by 7 bases and the J gene end by 4 bases; junction bases not matched to a gene: 13. The CDR3 is 16 residues long. Germline loops: CDR1 SNHLY, CDR2 FYNNEI. The CDR3 bases are TGTGCCAGCAAATGGGGGGGGACTAGTAGTTCAGATACGCAGTATTTT. This codes for CASKWGGTSSSDTQYF.

J is TRBJ2-1 and V is TRBV28, with 7 bases aligning to TRBD2. J gave up 1 base and V 8 bases, and 2 bases lay outside the gene matches. Germline loops: CDR1 MDHEN, CDR2 SYDVKM. This CDR3 spans 13 amino acids. The chain's CDR3 is CASGGGSYNEQFF. CDR3 coding DNA: TGTGCCAGCGGGGGGGGATCCTACAATGAGCAGTTCTTC.

The chain is built from TRBV6-5 and TRBJ2-7; 9 bases line up with TRBD1. This CDR3 contains 15 residues. J was trimmed by 6 bases and V by 6 bases; bases with no gene match: 12. CDR1 MNHEY and CDR2 SVGAGI come from the germline V gene. The CDR3 nucleotides read TGTGCCAGCAGCCAATATACAGGGGGCCTCTCCGAGCAGTACTTC. Translated, it gives CASSQYTGGLSEQYF.

This chain links TRBV5-1 with TRBJ2-7; D is unresolved. V dropped 0 bases and J dropped 1 base, with 5 bases sitting between them. Germline V gives CDR1 SGHRS, CDR2 YFSETQ. This CDR3 spans 13 amino acids. CDR3 residues: CASSLGQSYEQYF. DNA of the CDR3: TGCGCCAGCAGCTTGGGGCAGTCCTACGAGCAGTACTTC.

This chain uses TRBV5-1 with TRBJ2-7, with D unclear. CDR1 is SGHRS and CDR2 is YFSETQ in the germline V gene. Trimming left V 1 base short and J 3 bases short, with 5 bases between. The CDR3 runs 12 residues. The CDR3 region is CASSLSSYEQYF. In DNA form, the CDR3 reads TGCGCCAGCAGCTTGTCGAGCTACGAGCAGTACTTC.

The chain carries TRBV19 and TRBJ2-4; weak D call: TRBD2 (5 bases). Germline V CDR1 and CDR2: LNHDA, SQIVND (reference sequence). There are 18 residues in the CDR3. V was shortened by 5 bases and J by 0 bases, with 20 bases between the two germline ends. The CDR3: CASSYSDWMDSAKNIQYF. As DNA, the CDR3 is TGTGCCAGTAGTTACTCGGACTGGATGGACTCAGCCAAAAACATTCAGTACTTC.

The gene calls are TRBV7-8 and TRBJ2-3; D uncertain. The CDR3 loop spans 15 amino acids. V lost 1 base, J lost 1 base, and 9 bases lay in between. Germline V gene data show CDR1 as SGHVS and CDR2 as FQNEAQ. CDR3 loop: CASSLGRIGTDTQYF. For the CDR3, the DNA is TGTGCCAGCAGCTTAGGCAGGATAGGCACAGATACGCAGTATTTT.

The genes are TRBV19 and TRBJ2-1; 7 nucleotides align to TRBD2. V trimming: 6 bases; J trimming: 9 bases; junction bases outside the gene matches: 20. The CDR3 runs to 17 residues. Germline loops: CDR1 LNHDA, CDR2 SQIVND (reference sequence). Written as DNA, the CDR3 is TGTGCCAGTAGATCCCCTAAGGGCGGGAGTGTTTTGGGTGAGCAGTTCTTC. Translation: CASRSPKGGSVLGEQFF.

V is TRBV27 and J is TRBJ1-1; D is uncertain. Deletions cut 2 bases from V and 3 bases from J, with 10 bases between. CDR1 and CDR2 (germline): MNHEY, SMNVEV (reference sequence). The CDR3 loop spans 14 amino acids. As DNA, the CDR3 is TGTGCCAGCAGTTTAACAAATTTACACACTGAAGCTTTCTTT. Encoded protein: CASSLTNLHTEAFF.

The chain couples TRBV5-1 to TRBJ1-1; tentatively, D is TRBD1 (6 bases). Trimming pared 0 bases from V and 1 base from J, leaving 16 bases between. This CDR3 comprises 17 residues. Germline V gene sequence: CDR1 SGHRS, CDR2 YFSETQ. The chain's CDR3 is CASSLEGRGKGNTEAFF. DNA for the CDR3: TGCGCCAGCAGCTTGGAGGGCAGGGGTAAAGGGAACACTGAAGCTTTCTTT.

The chain employs TRBV5-8 and TRBJ1-5; 7 bases fit TRBD1. V shed 4 bases, J shed 3 bases, and the junction held 13 bases outside the gene matches. The germline V gene encodes CDR1 SGHTS and CDR2 YDEGEE. The CDR3 contains 17 residues. Written as DNA, the CDR3 is TGTGCCAGCAGCCTCCGGACAGGAATAATAGTCAATCAGCCCCAGCATTTT. Translated: CASSLRTGIIVNQPQHF.

The rearrangement uses TRBV9 and TRBJ2-1; 7 nucleotides line up with TRBD2. The V segment lost 2 bases and the J segment 3 bases; nucleotides outside the gene matches: 5. This CDR3 region has 15 residues. Per germline, CDR1 SGDLS and CDR2 YYNGEE. The CDR3 region has the DNA TGTGCCAGCAGCGTCTCGGGGGGAATCTACAATGAGCAGTTCTTC. Translation gives CASSVSGGIYNEQFF.